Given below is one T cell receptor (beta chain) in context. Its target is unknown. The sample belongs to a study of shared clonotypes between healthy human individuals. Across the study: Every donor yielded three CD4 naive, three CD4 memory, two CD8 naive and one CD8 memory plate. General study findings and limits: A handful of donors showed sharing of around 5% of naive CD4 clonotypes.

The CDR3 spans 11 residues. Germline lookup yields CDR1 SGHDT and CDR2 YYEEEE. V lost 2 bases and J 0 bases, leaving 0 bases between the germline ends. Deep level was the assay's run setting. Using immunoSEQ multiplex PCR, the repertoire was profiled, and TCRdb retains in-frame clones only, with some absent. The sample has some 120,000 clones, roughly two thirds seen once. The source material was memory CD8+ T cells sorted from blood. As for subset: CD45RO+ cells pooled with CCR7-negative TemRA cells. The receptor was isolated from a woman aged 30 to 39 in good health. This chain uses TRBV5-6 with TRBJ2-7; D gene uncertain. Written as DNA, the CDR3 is TGTGCCAGCAGCTTCTCCTACGAGCAGTACTTC. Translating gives CASSFSYEQYF.